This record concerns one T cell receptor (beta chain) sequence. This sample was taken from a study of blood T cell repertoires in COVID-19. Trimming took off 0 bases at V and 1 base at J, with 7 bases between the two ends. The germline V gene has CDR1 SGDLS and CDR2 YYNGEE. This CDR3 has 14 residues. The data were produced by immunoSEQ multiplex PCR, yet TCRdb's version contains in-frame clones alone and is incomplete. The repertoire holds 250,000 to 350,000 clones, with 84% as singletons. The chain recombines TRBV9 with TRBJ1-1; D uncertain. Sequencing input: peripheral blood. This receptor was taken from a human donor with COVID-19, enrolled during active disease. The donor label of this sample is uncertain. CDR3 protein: CASSVVAANTEAFF. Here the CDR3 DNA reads TGTGCCAGCAGCGTAGTCGCGGCGAACACTGAAGCTTTCTTT.